The next 4 T cell receptor beta chains were all read from a single sample in a study of OX40 agonist ivuxolimab in advanced cancers. This table comes from immunoSEQ multiplex PCR, and its TCRdb copy is limited to in-frame clones, with some not included. Of about 85,000 clones in the sample, around 86% are singletons; the top ten hold roughly 2.1%. The sequencing here drew on CD4+ or CD8+ T cells sorted from blood, taken in a trial of the OX40 agonist ivuxolimab. These TCRs come from an adult with an advanced solid tumor such as melanoma, head and neck, liver or kidney cancer.

V is TRBV7-3 and J is TRBJ2-1; D tentatively fits TRBD1 or TRBD2 (5 bases each). This CDR3 spans 13 amino acids. V was clipped by 3 bases and J by 5 bases, with 8 bases between them. The germline V gene encodes CDR1 SGHTA and CDR2 FQGTGA. CDR3 sequence: CASSFGANNEQFF. The CDR3 coding sequence is TGTGCCAGCAGCTTCGGGGCCAACAATGAGCAGTTCTTC.

This clone was detected a few times. This chain joins TRBV2 and TRBJ2-7; the D is unclear. Germline CDR1 and CDR2: SNHLY and FYNNEI. CDR3 size: 16 residues. V dropped 4 bases and J dropped 2 bases, with 18 bases sitting between them. The CDR3 loop reads CASSVGPKDGTYEQYF. In nucleotides, the CDR3 is TGTGCCAGCAGTGTCGGACCCAAAGATGGCACCTACGAGCAGTACTTC.

The chain couples TRBV10-3 to TRBJ2-7; 7 nucleotides match TRBD1. V shed 6 bases, J shed 3 bases, and the junction held 11 bases outside the gene matches. Germline-derived CDR1 and CDR2 are ENHRY and SYGVKD. The CDR3 is made up of 15 amino acids. The CDR3: CAISLLGQTHYEQYF. The CDR3 coding sequence is TGTGCCATCAGCCTTTTGGGACAGACACACTACGAGCAGTACTTC.

The chain couples TRBV10-2 to TRBJ1-1; D might be TRBD1 (5 bases). Trimming stripped 5 bases from V and 6 bases from J, with 13 bases between. The V gene's germline CDR1 is WSHSY and CDR2 SAAADI. The CDR3 has 13 amino acids. The DNA of the CDR3 is TGCGCCAGCAGTCACGGGGGGGACGCTGAAGCTTTCTTT. Amino acids: CASSHGGDAEAFF.